Sequencing of this T cell receptor beta chain was carried out in a study of blood T cell repertoires in COVID-19. Study in general: PBMCs, B-cell-depleted T cells, or T cells provided the cDNA or gDNA that made up the material.

With 3 bases clipped from V and 2 bases from J, the junction kept 3 bases outside the gene matches. The V gene's germline CDR1 is LGHDT and CDR2 YNNKEL (reference sequence). The CDR3 is 14 residues long. The data were produced by immunoSEQ multiplex PCR, yet TCRdb's version contains in-frame clones alone and is incomplete. The sample holds 55,000 or so clones, about 91% seen once. The Seattle patients, enrolled during active infection, were followed longitudinally. The receptor was isolated from a man aged 35 to 55 with COVID-19, enrolled during active disease. V is TRBV3-1 (or the pseudogene TRBV3-2) and J is TRBJ2-5, with TRBD2 matching over 7 bases. Sample: peripheral blood. CDR3: CASSHHGRQETQYF. The CDR3 DNA follows: TGTGCCAGCAGCCATCACGGGAGGCAAGAGACCCAGTACTTC.